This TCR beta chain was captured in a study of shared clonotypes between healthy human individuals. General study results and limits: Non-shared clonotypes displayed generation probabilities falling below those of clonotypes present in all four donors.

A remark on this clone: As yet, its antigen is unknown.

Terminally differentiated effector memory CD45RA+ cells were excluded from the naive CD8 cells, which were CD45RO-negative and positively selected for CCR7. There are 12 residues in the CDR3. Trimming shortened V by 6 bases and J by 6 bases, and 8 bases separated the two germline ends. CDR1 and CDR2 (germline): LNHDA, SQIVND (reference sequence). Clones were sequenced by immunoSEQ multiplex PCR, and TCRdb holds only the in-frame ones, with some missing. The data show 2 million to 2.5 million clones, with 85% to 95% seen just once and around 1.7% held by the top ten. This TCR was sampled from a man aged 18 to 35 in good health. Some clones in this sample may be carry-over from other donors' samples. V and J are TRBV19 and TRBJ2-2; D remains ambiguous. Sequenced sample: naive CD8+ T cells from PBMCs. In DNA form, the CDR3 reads TGTGCCAGTAGCCCGATGTCCGGGGAGCTGTTTTTT. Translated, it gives CASSPMSGELFF. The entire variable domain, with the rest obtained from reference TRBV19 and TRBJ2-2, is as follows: DGGITQSPKYLFRKEGQNVTLSCEQNLNHDAMYWYRQDPGQGLRLIYYSQIVNDFQKGDIAEGYSVSREKKESFPLTVTSAQKNPTAFYLCASSPMSGELFFGEGSRLTVL.